This is a list of T cell receptor beta chains from one sample in a study of shared clonotypes between healthy human individuals. Produced via immunoSEQ multiplex PCR; TCRdb's table is partial and in-frame only. The sample holds 2,500,000 or so clones; 85% to 95% are singletons and the top ten take approximately 0.41%. The sample taken for sequencing was naive CD4+ T cells from PBMCs. The source of these receptors is a man younger than 30 in good health. Some clones in this sample may be carry-over from other donors' samples. The CDR3 runs from the conserved cysteine through the conserved F or W. Fields, in order: V gene, J gene, clone size, D gene, CDR3 protein, CDR3 DNA. A D gene is named only where the DNA matches it firmly. Clone size is given for some rows only: seen once, a few or many times, or a class if the clone is expanded.

>TRBV5-8|TRBJ1-4|-|-
CASSLYRENEKLFF
TGTGCCAGCAGCTTGTATAGGGAGAATGAAAAACTGTTTTTT
>TRBV5-4|TRBJ2-3|-|TRBD2
CASRGASGRGTDTQYF
TGTGCCAGCAGGGGGGCTAGCGGGAGAGGAACAGATACGCAGTATTTT
>TRBV7-2|TRBJ2-7|-|TRBD1
CASSLGTGGTYEQYF
TGTGCCAGCAGCTTGGGGACAGGAGGTACCTACGAGCAGTACTTC
>TRBV5-6|TRBJ1-4|-|-
CASSLPGEKLFF
TGTGCCAGCAGCTTACCGGGTGAAAAACTGTTTTTT
>TRBV27|TRBJ1-1|-|TRBD1
CASTRTGGLTEAFF
TGTGCCAGCACCCGGACAGGGGGTCTCACTGAAGCTTTCTTT
>TRBV18|TRBJ2-2|-|TRBD2
CASSPLAGNTGELFF
TGTGCCAGCTCACCCCTAGCGGGCAACACCGGGGAGCTGTTTTTT
>TRBV18|TRBJ1-2|-|-
CASSLDKNYGYTF
TGTGCCAGCTCACTGGACAAGAACTATGGCTACACCTTC
>TRBV2|TRBJ2-6|-|-
CASLALGAGANVLTF
TGTGCCAGCCTCGCGCTGGGGGCTGGGGCCAACGTCCTGACTTTC
>TRBV6-6|TRBJ2-5|-|-
CASSSSSRAETQYF
TGTGCCAGCAGTTCCTCCAGTAGGGCGGAGACCCAGTACTTC
>TRBV6-5|TRBJ2-7|-|-
CASSKPGAYEQYF
TGTGCCAGCAGCAAGCCGGGGGCCTACGAGCAGTACTTC
>TRBV19|TRBJ2-1|-|TRBD1
CASNPTGGASVYNEQFF
TGTGCCAGTAACCCGACAGGGGGGGCTAGCGTCTACAATGAGCAGTTCTTC
>TRBV25-1|TRBJ2-3|-|-
CASSENRDKGTDTQYF
TGTGCCAGCAGTGAAAACCGCGACAAGGGCACAGATACGCAGTATTTT
>TRBV28|TRBJ1-5|-|-
CASSTRGGGQVQHF
TGTGCCAGCAGTACTCGAGGAGGGGGGCAGGTCCAGCATTTT
>TRBV27|TRBJ2-6|once|-
CASSLSGANVLTF
TGTGCCAGCAGTTTATCAGGGGCCAACGTCCTGACTTTC
>TRBV28|TRBJ1-5|once|-
CASDGVWQPQHF
TGTGCCAGCGATGGTGTGTGGCAGCCCCAGCATTTT
>TRBV4-2|TRBJ1-2|-|-
CASSRDTEPGGGYTF
TGTGCCAGCAGCCGGGACACCGAACCTGGAGGTGGCTACACCTTC
>TRBV5-6|TRBJ2-1|-|-
CASSRGGPPQFF
TGTGCCAGCAGCCGCGGAGGGCCACCGCAGTTCTTC
>TRBV14|TRBJ2-7|once|-
CASSQQLAASEQYF
TGTGCCAGCAGCCAACAGTTGGCGGCCTCCGAGCAGTACTTC
>TRBV6-5|TRBJ1-1|-|-
CASSPRGLNTEAFF
TGTGCCAGCAGTCCTCGGGGGCTGAACACTGAAGCTTTCTTT
>TRBV6-1|TRBJ1-1|-|-
CASSEYTEAFF
TGTGCCAGCAGTGAATACACTGAAGCTTTCTTT
>TRBV19|TRBJ1-5|-|-
CASSIGRNDRGSQHF
TGTGCCAGTAGTATAGGTCGGAACGACCGTGGGTCCCAGCATTTT
>TRBV18|TRBJ2-3|-|TRBD1
CASSLGQISTDTQYF
TGTGCCAGCTCCTTGGGACAGATAAGCACAGATACGCAGTATTTT
>TRBV4-2|TRBJ2-1|-|-
CASSPGSILNEQFF
TGTGCCAGCAGCCCCGGGAGCATTCTTAATGAGCAGTTCTTC
>TRBV5-1|TRBJ2-1|-|-
CASVGSSYNEQFF
TGCGCCAGCGTGGGGAGCTCCTACAATGAGCAGTTCTTC
>TRBV27|TRBJ2-7|once|-
CASKSDKAYEQYF
TGTGCCAGCAAGTCGGACAAAGCCTACGAGCAGTACTTC
>TRBV7-3|TRBJ2-7|once|-
CASSQEPLTEQYF
TGTGCCAGCAGCCAAGAGCCCCTTACCGAGCAGTACTTC
>TRBV13|TRBJ2-3|-|-
CASRAGSATDTQYF
TGTGCCAGCAGGGCGGGGTCGGCGACAGATACGCAGTATTTT
>TRBV4-3|TRBJ1-2|once|TRBD1
CASSHIGQGARDGYTF
TGCGCCAGCAGCCACATCGGACAGGGGGCGCGGGATGGCTACACCTTC
>TRBV5-1|TRBJ2-5|-|TRBD1
CASSTQGVQETQYF
TGCGCCAGCAGCACACAGGGGGTCCAAGAGACCCAGTACTTC
>TRBV7-9|TRBJ2-1|-|TRBD2
CASSPPGLAGTNEQFF
TGTGCCAGCAGCCCACCGGGACTAGCGGGGACGAATGAGCAGTTCTTC
>TRBV18|TRBJ2-7|once|TRBD2
CASSPLGASGSYEQYF
TGTGCCAGCTCACCACTGGGGGCTAGCGGGTCCTACGAGCAGTACTTC
>TRBV28|TRBJ1-2|-|-
CASRRGARGYTF
TGTGCCAGCCGTCGGGGGGCGCGGGGCTACACCTTC
>TRBV28|TRBJ2-7|-|TRBD1
CASSTGQGYEQYF
TGTGCCAGCAGTACGGGACAGGGGTACGAGCAGTACTTC
>TRBV7-3|TRBJ2-1|-|-
CASSLAFSSYNEQFF
TGTGCCAGCAGCCTAGCGTTTAGCTCCTACAATGAGCAGTTCTTC
>TRBV7-2|TRBJ2-3|-|-
CASSLVRDTQYF
TGTGCCAGCAGCTTAGTACGGGATACGCAGTATTTT
>TRBV7-2|TRBJ2-1|-|TRBD2
CASSLLGLAHGEQFF
TGTGCCAGCAGCCTCCTCGGACTAGCTCACGGTGAGCAGTTCTTC
>TRBV6-5|TRBJ1-2|-|-
CASSPLVSSGYTF
TGTGCCAGCAGTCCTCTAGTCTCCAGTGGCTACACCTTC
>TRBV5-8|TRBJ2-6|-|-
CASSLGQRSGANVLTF
TGTGCCAGCAGCTTGGGACAGCGCTCTGGGGCCAACGTCCTGACTTTC
>TRBV11-2|TRBJ2-3|-|TRBD2
CASSHGLAGDISTDTQYF
TGTGCCAGCAGCCACGGACTAGCGGGGGATATTAGCACAGATACGCAGTATTTT
>TRBV6-1|TRBJ1-1|-|-
CASSEVGHREAFF
TGTGCCAGCAGTGAAGTCGGACATCGGGAAGCTTTCTTT
>TRBV18|TRBJ2-7|-|TRBD2
CASSPVPTSDEQYF
TGTGCCAGCTCACCGGTCCCGACTAGCGACGAGCAGTACTTC
>TRBV7-2|TRBJ1-1|-|-
CASSTDPRRGMNTEAFF
TGTGCCAGCAGTACGGACCCACGGAGGGGCATGAACACTGAAGCTTTCTTT
>TRBV11-2|TRBJ2-1|once|TRBD1
CASSPGQGNYNEQFF
TGTGCCAGCAGCCCGGGACAGGGGAATTACAATGAGCAGTTCTTC
>TRBV5-1|TRBJ2-1|-|TRBD2
CASSLEPGLAYNEQFF
TGCGCCAGCAGCTTGGAACCGGGACTAGCTTACAATGAGCAGTTCTTC
>TRBV25-1|TRBJ2-2|-|-
CASSRTENTGELFF
TGTGCCAGCAGTCGGACAGAGAACACCGGGGAGCTGTTTTTT
>TRBV6-5|TRBJ2-7|-|TRBD1
CASRDLQGAGEQYF
TGTGCCAGCAGAGACCTCCAGGGGGCGGGTGAGCAGTACTTC
>TRBV11-2|TRBJ1-1|few|-
CASSPTEINTEAFF
TGTGCCAGCAGCCCGACGGAGATTAACACTGAAGCTTTCTTT
>TRBV29-1|TRBJ2-6|-|TRBD2
CSVEVRGAAGANVLTF
TGCAGCGTTGAAGTGCGGGGGGCGGCTGGGGCCAACGTCCTGACTTTC
>TRBV10-2|TRBJ2-1|once|-
CASRPGTDYNEQFF
TGCGCCAGTCGACCCGGGACCGATTACAATGAGCAGTTCTTC
>TRBV7-6|TRBJ2-1|-|TRBD2
CASSLGMLAGAHEQFF
TGTGCCAGCAGCTTAGGCATGCTAGCGGGAGCCCATGAGCAGTTCTTC
>TRBV27|TRBJ2-7|-|-
CASSSLRGSGSEQYF
TGTGCCAGCAGCTCACTTAGGGGGAGCGGAAGCGAGCAGTACTTC
>TRBV28|TRBJ1-5|once|-
CASSYAGWYGNQPQHF
TGTGCCAGCAGTTACGCGGGCTGGTACGGCAATCAGCCCCAGCATTTT
>TRBV5-5|TRBJ2-5|-|-
CASSLAYRGAVGETQYF
TGTGCCAGCAGCTTGGCCTATCGGGGGGCAGTTGGAGAGACCCAGTACTTC